This is a list of T cell receptor beta chains from one sample in a study of breast tumors, draining lymph nodes, adjacent tissues. TCRdb itself ran the multiplex PCR reads through MiXCR, one entry per CDR3 protein. The top ten clones hold more than 0.85% of a sample with about 270,000 distinct CDR3 sequences, around 30% of them seen once. Sample: axillary lymph node tissue. The receptors come from a female donor with breast cancer. Some clones in this sample may be carry-over from other donors' samples. The CDR3 runs from the conserved cysteine through the conserved F or W. D genes are given only for firm matches. Size values are once, few and many counts, or a class for expanded clones, and some rows have none.

>TRBJ2-7|TRBD1|TRBV4-2|many
TGTGCCAGCAGCCAGGGGACAGGGGTCGCGCAGTACTTC
CASSQGTGVAQYF
>TRBJ2-6|TRBD1|TRBV6-5|few
TGTGCCAGCAGTCACTCGCGGACAGGGGGCCTCTCTGGGGCCAACGTCCTGACTTTC
CASSHSRTGGLSGANVLTF
>TRBJ2-2|TRBD1|TRBV2|.
TGTGCCAGCAGTGGAGGGACAGGCACCGGGGAGCTGTTTTTT
CASSGGTGTGELFF
>TRBJ2-7|.|TRBV2|once
TGTGCCAGCCCCTCCTACGAGCAGTACTTC
CASPSYEQYF
>TRBJ1-2|TRBD1|TRBV28|.
TGTGCCAGCCACCTAGGAGGGGGCCATACGGAAAACTATGGCTACACCTTC
CASHLGGGHTENYGYTF
>TRBJ2-5|TRBD2|TRBV5-1|.
TGCGCCAGCAGGGGCGGATCGGGGGGAGACACCCAGTACTTC
CASRGGSGGDTQYF
>TRBJ2-5|.|TRBV7-7|many
TGTGCTAGCAGCTTAGGGGTTCGAGGGCGGGAGACCCAGTACTTC
CASSLGVRGRETQYF
>TRBJ2-7|TRBD2|TRBV12-3/TRBV12-4|.
TGTGCCAGCAGTTTGGTCACGGGAGGCCCCCCGTACTTC
CASSLVTGGPPYF
>TRBJ2-7|.|TRBV7-2|.
.
CASSFYICSAPKTGGRFSLEQYF
>TRBJ2-7|.|TRBV12-1|few
TGTGCCAGCAGCTTGAGACACGTCTACGAGCAGTACTTC
CASSLRHVYEQYF
>TRBJ1-3|.|TRBV4-1|many
TGCGCCAGCAGCCACCTGCACGGGACTGGAAACACCATATATTTT
CASSHLHGTGNTIYF
>TRBJ2-7|.|TRBV5-1|many
TGCGCCAGCAGCTTGACTAGCCCCGTTACTATAGCGGTCGAGCAGTACTTC
CASSLTSPVTIAVEQYF
>TRBJ2-3|TRBD2|TRBV7-2|many
TGTGCCAGCAGCTTAGATTGGGGGACTATGGGGAAGGAGGATACGCAGTATTTT
CASSLDWGTMGKEDTQYF
>TRBJ2-1|.|TRBV20-1|many
TGCAGTGCTAGTGGGCTAGCGACCGCCTACAATGAGCAGTTCTTC
CSASGLATAYNEQFF
>TRBJ1-5|.|TRBV7-2|.
TGTGCCAGCAGTGGTGGACAAAGCAATCAGCCCCAGCATTTT
CASSGGQSNQPQHF
>TRBJ1-2|.|TRBV13|many
TGTGCCAGCAGCTTTGGCGTATATGGCTACACCTTC
CASSFGVYGYTF
>TRBJ2-1|TRBD2|TRBV5-1|few
TGCGCCAGCAGCTTGGGTCGAGCGGGAGGGTACAATGAGCAGTTCTTC
CASSLGRAGGYNEQFF
>TRBJ2-1|TRBD2|TRBV11-2|few
TGTGCCAGCGGCGCCGGGACTAGCGGGAGGAGCTCCTACAATGAGCAGTTCTTC
CASGAGTSGRSSYNEQFF
>TRBJ1-5|TRBD1|TRBV9|.
TGTGCCAGCAGCGCCAGGGACAGTTACAAGCCCCAGCATTTT
CASSARDSYKPQHF
>TRBJ2-2|.|TRBV4-1|many
TGCGCCAGCAGCCAAGCACCCTACGCAGGGGAGCTGTTTTTT
CASSQAPYAGELFF
>TRBJ2-7|TRBD1|TRBV11-2|many
TGTGCCAGCAGCTTAGAGATGGACAGGGGTTACGAGCAGTACTTC
CASSLEMDRGYEQYF
>TRBJ2-5|.|TRBV9|many
TGTGCCAGCAGCGCCGGACGGTCCCAAGAGACCCAGTACTTC
CASSAGRSQETQYF
>TRBJ1-5|.|TRBV19|.
TGTGCCTGGAGTGAGGCACTAGGGGTGAGTGGCAATCAGCCCCAGCATTTT
CAWSEALGVSGNQPQHF
>TRBJ1-2|.|TRBV10-3|many
TGTGCCATCAGTGAAAGCCCCCCGACATCTTACCCCAACTATGGCTACACCTTC
CAISESPPTSYPNYGYTF
>TRBJ2-2|.|TRBV12-3/TRBV12-4|.
TGTGCCAGCAGTTTAGAGTGGGGGGGCGTTGCTCGGGCCGGCGGGGAGCTGTTTTTT
CASSLEWGGVARAGGELFF
>TRBJ2-7|TRBD1|TRBV20-1|many
TGCAGTGCTAGAGGTATGGGGACAGGGTCCTACGAGCAGTACTTC
CSARGMGTGSYEQYF
>TRBJ2-1|TRBD2|TRBV29-1|.
TGCAGCGTTGACGGGACTATTGGCTACAATGAGCAGTTCTTC
CSVDGTIGYNEQFF
>TRBJ2-1|TRBD2|TRBV20-1|many
TGCAGTGCTGGAAAACTAGCGGGAAACGTTAATGAGCAGTTCTTC
CSAGKLAGNVNEQFF
>TRBJ2-1|.|TRBV20-1|many
TGCAGTGCTAGGGGGGATAAATTTGGGTTCTTC
CSARGDKFGFF
>TRBJ2-7|TRBD1|TRBV5-6|many
TGTGCCAGCAGCCTATTACCGGGACAGGGGGCCGAGCAGTACTTC
CASSLLPGQGAEQYF
>TRBJ2-5|.|TRBV27|.
TGTGCCAGCACACATCCGTGGGCTAGCGTTGAGACCCAGTACTTC
CASTHPWASVETQYF
>TRBJ2-5|TRBD2|TRBV7-2|many
TGTGCCAGCAGCGTTGGACTAGCGGGAGACCAAGAGACCCAGTACTTC
CASSVGLAGDQETQYF
>TRBJ1-3|.|TRBV20-1|many
TGCAGTGCTAGAACCTCATTACAGGGTGCCTCTGGAAACACCATATATTTT
CSARTSLQGASGNTIYF
>TRBJ2-1|.|TRBV7-8|many
TGTGCCAGCAGCCCCGGTTGGACCCGGACCTACAATGAGCAGTTCTTC
CASSPGWTRTYNEQFF